This T cell receptor (beta chain) was sequenced for a study of regulatory T cells in long-lasting Graves disease. This CDR3 region has 12 residues. Per the germline V gene, CDR1 is DFQATT and CDR2 is SNEGSKA (reference sequence). J lost 10 bases, V lost 6 bases, and 9 bases had no gene match. General study results and limits: For persistent Graves' patients, TCR diversity was lower than for newly diagnosed ones. Accuracy may have been reduced by the small sample size.

This clonotype has a handful of counts. Its antigen is still unknown. A single base separates this from a much larger clone, so it may be a read error. Assembly of TCR beta libraries relied on iRepertoire HTBI primers together with Arm-PCR of CDR3 regions. One entry per CDR3 protein results from TCRdb running MiXCR on the multiplex PCR reads. The profile shows roughly 260,000 distinct CDR3 sequences, around a sixth of them singletons. The time point: newly diagnosed GD, antithyroid drugs for less than 3 months. PBMC RNA was the source of the TCR library. Separately, the same data were catalogued under a study of T cells in Graves' hyperthyroidism and ophthalmopathy. That report adds: First-round RT-PCR with HTBI primers amplified the TCR CDR3 region.

Sample: peripheral blood mononuclear cells (PBMCs), taken at new diagnosis, from a patient treated with antithyroid drugs. The genes are TRBV20-1 and TRBJ2-1; 7 bases match TRBD2. This receptor was obtained from a young woman with Graves disease. CDR3 bases: TGCAGTGCCTCAGCCACTAGCGAGGAGCAGTTCTTC. It encodes CSASATSEEQFF.